Following are 14 T cell receptor beta chains from one sample sequenced in a study of blood T cell repertoires in COVID-19. The repertoire was sequenced with immunoSEQ multiplex PCR; TCRdb's copy has only in-frame clones and lacks some. The sample includes about 270,000 clones, approximately 81% of them seen just once. Sequenced sample: peripheral blood. The receptors derive from a woman younger than 35 with acute or convalescent COVID-19.

This chain joins TRBV29-1 and TRBJ2-7; perhaps TRBD1 as D (5 bases). The CDR3 length is 12 residues. Between the trimmed V and J ends, which lost 3 bases and 2 bases, there was a span of 8 bases. Germline values: CDR1 SQVTM, CDR2 ANQGSEA. The CDR3 region is CSVEIQAYEQYF. In DNA, the CDR3 is TGCAGCGTTGAGATACAGGCCTACGAGCAGTACTTC.

The chain has TRBV27 and TRBJ2-1, with TRBD1 matching 8 bases. Trimming cost V 5 bases and J 10 bases; bases outside gene matches: 16. There are 16 residues in the CDR3. Germline V gene data show CDR1 as MNHEY and CDR2 as SMNVEV (reference sequence). CDR3 sequence: CASSPPTGVPTREQFF. CDR3 nucleotide sequence: TGTGCCAGCAGTCCCCCGACAGGGGTTCCGACGCGGGAGCAGTTCTTC.

The V call is TRBV15, the J call TRBJ2-3, with D maybe TRBD2 (6 bases). Per the germline V gene, CDR1 is LNHNV and CDR2 is YYDKDF (reference sequence). The ends were cut back, 1 base at V and 0 bases at J, with 11 bases in the middle. This CDR3 has 16 amino acids. The CDR3 coding sequence is TGTGCCACCAGCAGAGTTGGGGCGGGAAGCACAGATACGCAGTATTTT. This codes for CATSRVGAGSTDTQYF.

The V call is TRBV5-1, the J call TRBJ1-5; 7 bases align to TRBD1. This CDR3 spans 15 amino acids. With V trimmed by 0 bases and J by 8 bases, 8 bases remained unmatched. The germline V gene has CDR1 SGHRS and CDR2 YFSETQ. The CDR3 DNA reads TGCGCCAGCAGCTTGGACGGCCTCAGGGGGAAGCCCCAGCATTTT. Its protein product is CASSLDGLRGKPQHF.

The chain recombines TRBV5-8 with TRBJ2-1; 13 bases are shared with TRBD2. J gave up 5 bases and V 4 bases, and 3 bases lay outside the gene matches. The CDR3 is made up of 15 amino acids. The germline gives CDR1 SGHTS, CDR2 YDEGEE. DNA for the CDR3: TGTGCCAGCAGCCCCGGACTAGCGGGAGACAATGAGCAGTTCTTC. Encoded protein: CASSPGLAGDNEQFF. Based on the CDR3 plus reference TRBV5-8 and TRBJ2-1, the full variable domain is EAGVTQSPTHLIKTRGQQATLRCSPISGHTSVYWYQQALGLGLQFLLWYDEGEERNRGNFPPRFSGRQFPNYSSELNVNALELEDSALYLCASSPGLAGDNEQFFGPGTRLTVL.

The V call is TRBV18, the J call TRBJ2-5; 11 bases agree with TRBD2. Per germline, CDR1 KGHSH and CDR2 LQKENI. This CDR3 has 16 amino acids. Trimming took 3 bases from V and 2 from J; bases not matched to a gene: 5. CDR3 in amino acids: CASSPRLAGNQETQYF. CDR3 in DNA: TGTGCCAGCTCACCCCGACTAGCGGGAAATCAAGAGACCCAGTACTTC.

The CDR3 sequence is CASSQGTGTSGQETQYF. The DNA of the CDR3 is TGCGCCAGCAGCCAAGGTACCGGGACTAGCGGACAAGAGACCCAGTACTTC. The genes are TRBV4-3 and TRBJ2-5; the match to TRBD2 covers 11 bases. There are 17 residues in the CDR3. From germline, CDR1 is LGHNA and CDR2 YSLEER. Germline trimming cut 1 base from V and 2 bases from J; bases unmatched to any gene: 6.

This chain links TRBV4-3 with TRBJ2-7, with TRBD2 as a possible D gene (5 bases). The germline CDR1 and CDR2 sequences are LGHNA and YSLEER. The CDR3 consists of 14 residues. V gave up 1 base and J gave up 1 base, with 8 bases separating them. CDR3 sequence reads: CASSQVLASYEQYF. CDR3 in DNA: TGCGCCAGCAGCCAAGTGCTAGCTTCCTACGAGCAGTACTTC.

V gene TRBV5-8 combines with J gene TRBJ2-7; 9 bases line up with TRBD1. Germline V gives CDR1 SGHTS, CDR2 YDEGEE. Trimming removed 6 bases from V and 9 bases from J; junction bases left unmatched: 22. The CDR3 has 17 amino acids. CDR3 sequence reads: CASNVGGPGQGRRGQYF. Here the CDR3 DNA reads TGTGCCAGCAACGTCGGTGGCCCGGGACAGGGTAGGAGGGGGCAGTACTTC.

The CDR3 nucleotides read TGTGCCAGCTCACGAGGGGGCGAGGGTGAAGCTTTCTTT. Its translation: CASSRGGEGEAFF. The V call is TRBV18, the J call TRBJ1-1; 7 nucleotides agree with TRBD1. CDR3 length: 13 residues. Germline CDR1 is KGHSH and CDR2 is LQKENI. The V segment lost 4 bases and the J segment 7 bases; nucleotides outside the gene matches: 6.

V usage is TRBV5-5 and J usage is TRBJ1-1; TRBD1 might be the D (5 bases). CDR3 size: 15 residues. CDR1 and CDR2 from the germline V gene are SGHKS and YYEKEE (reference sequence). Deletions cut 0 bases from V and 3 bases from J, with 12 bases between. The chain's CDR3 is CASSLGFQGYTEAFF. The CDR3 DNA sequence: TGTGCCAGCAGCTTGGGATTCCAGGGCTACACTGAAGCTTTCTTT.

The V call is TRBV11-1, the J call TRBJ2-7, with D perhaps TRBD2 (5 bases). From germline, CDR1 is SGHAT and CDR2 FQDESV (reference sequence). This CDR3 comprises 14 residues. Trimming left V 5 bases short and J 2 bases short, with 13 bases between. Written as DNA, the CDR3 is TGTGCCAGCAGCCGAACGGGGAACCCCTACGAGCAGTACTTC. Amino acid sequence: CASSRTGNPYEQYF.

The chain joins TRBV3-1 (or the pseudogene TRBV3-2) to TRBJ1-1; D call uncertain. Trimming cost V 0 bases and J 1 base, with 12 bases left between them. CDR1 LGHDT and CDR2 YNNKEL come from the germline V gene (reference sequence). The length of the CDR3 is 16 residues. Written as DNA, the CDR3 is TGTGCCAGCAGCCAAGATCCCATGGTCGGGAACACTGAAGCTTTCTTT. It codes for CASSQDPMVGNTEAFF.

The table lists this clone with a count of one. The gene calls are TRBV28 and TRBJ2-3, with 9 nucleotides matching TRBD1. Trimming cost V 6 bases and J 6 bases; bases outside gene matches: 10. This CDR3 comprises 15 residues. The germline gives CDR1 MDHEN, CDR2 SYDVKM. In DNA, the CDR3 is TGTGCCAGCAGGGACCCGGGACAGGGTCACGATACGCAGTATTTT. It specifies CASRDPGQGHDTQYF. The variable domain in full, completed from reference TRBV28 and TRBJ2-3, reads DVKVTQSSRYLVKRTGEKVFLECVQDMDHENMFWYRQDPGLGLRLIYFSYDVKMKEKGDIPEGYSVSREKKERFSLILESASTNQTSMYLCASRDPGQGHDTQYFGPGTRLTVL.